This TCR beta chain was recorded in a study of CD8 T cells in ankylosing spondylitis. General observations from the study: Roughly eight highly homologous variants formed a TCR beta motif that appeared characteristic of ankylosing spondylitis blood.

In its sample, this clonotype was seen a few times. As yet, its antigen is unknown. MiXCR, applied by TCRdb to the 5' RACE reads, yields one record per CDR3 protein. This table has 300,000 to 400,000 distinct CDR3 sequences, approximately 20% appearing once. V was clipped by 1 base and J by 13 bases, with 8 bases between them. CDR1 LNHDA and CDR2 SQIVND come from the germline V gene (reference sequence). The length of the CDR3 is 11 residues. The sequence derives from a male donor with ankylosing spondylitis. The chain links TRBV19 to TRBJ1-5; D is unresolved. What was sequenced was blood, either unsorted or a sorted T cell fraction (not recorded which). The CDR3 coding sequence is TGTGCCAGTAGTATAGCGGGAGAACAGCATTTT. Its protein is CASSIAGEQHF.